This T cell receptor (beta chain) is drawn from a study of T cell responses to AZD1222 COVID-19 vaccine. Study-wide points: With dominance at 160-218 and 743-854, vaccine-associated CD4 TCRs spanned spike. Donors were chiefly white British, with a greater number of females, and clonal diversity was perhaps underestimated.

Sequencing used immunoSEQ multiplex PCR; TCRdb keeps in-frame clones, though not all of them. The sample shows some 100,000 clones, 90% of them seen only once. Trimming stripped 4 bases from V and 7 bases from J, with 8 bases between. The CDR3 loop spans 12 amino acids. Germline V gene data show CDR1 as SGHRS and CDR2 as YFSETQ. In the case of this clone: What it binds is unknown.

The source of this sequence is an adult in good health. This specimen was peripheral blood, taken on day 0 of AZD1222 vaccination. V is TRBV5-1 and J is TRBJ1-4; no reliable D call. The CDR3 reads CASSDTFEKLFF. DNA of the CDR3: TGCGCCAGCAGCGACACTTTTGAAAAACTGTTTTTT.